The rows below give T cell receptor beta chains drawn from one sample of a study of Graves' ophthalmopathy and Graves' hyperthyroidism. TCRdb reprocessed the multiplex PCR reads via MiXCR and lists one record per CDR3 protein. The table has 300,000 to 400,000 distinct CDR3 sequences, roughly 15% seen once. Sequencing was carried out using peripheral blood. These receptors were taken from an adult man with Graves' ophthalmopathy. CDR3s leave out the opening cysteine and the closing phenylalanine or tryptophan.

cdr3_aa v_call
ASGLVPGANYGYT TRBV12-5
ASTGQYPSYEQY TRBV12-3/TRBV12-4
ASSSTFSGANVLT TRBV19
ASTTPQAGYSGNTIY TRBV11-1
ASTNRGTNYGYT TRBV6-5
ASSSWSYYGYT TRBV7-2
ASSPPGRVDGYT TRBV28
ASSFLRGTEAF TRBV11-3
ASSLEGGDQPQH TRBV5-1
ATSRVGDTEAF TRBV15
ASSDGPTKRYTEAF TRBV6-1
ASSQGPGLAIQETQY TRBV4-1
ASSPESGYGYT TRBV7-2
ATSNRPDILYSNQPQH TRBV15
ASSYLPNSPLH TRBV6-2/TRBV6-3
ASSFSQRSYGYT TRBV5-6
SVVGQPTPNYGYT TRBV29-1
ASSTFGTGDQPQH TRBV19
ASSPKDGAYEQY TRBV9
ASSHTIGTGPSYEQY TRBV28
ASRPPGRMQETLY TRBV28
ASSYSVKMMGQGIHEQY TRBV6-2/TRBV6-3
SASFSGRGETQY TRBV20-1
ASSQPTGGWSPLH TRBV3-1
SARDLQGTGELF TRBV20-1
ASSHRDRPYEQY TRBV4-3
ASSSLGSGYEQY TRBV7-9
SVEGGQPNTEAF TRBV29-1
ASTTGQLDNSPLH TRBV5-1
ASSRPISYEQY TRBV6-8
AWSSTTLRQGRGYT TRBV30
ASSPNPVGAGEQY TRBV12-3/TRBV12-4
SVALGQGRETQY TRBV29-1
ASSPWAGNTEAF TRBV7-8
ASSLVARGDGNTIY TRBV5-1
ASSRLAGVQETQY TRBV11-2
ASSVRMNTEAF TRBV6-2/TRBV6-3
SAVTGAYGYT TRBV29-1
ASSRASGRGYEQY TRBV5-1
ASRGSGTEAGYT TRBV19
ASSEGTGATYEQY TRBV2
ASSIDPTPYEQY TRBV5-1
ASGRQVDSETQY TRBV19
ASSLARRGRIEAF TRBV5-1
ASSYISVGVPVNTEAF TRBV6-2/TRBV6-3
ASSFLSASSYEQY TRBV11-2
ASTEGRVGILSEAF TRBV5-1
SSRESGKNTGELF TRBV3-1
ASMRQIGYGYT TRBV28
SARAWTGRTRAEAF TRBV20-1
ASSQDLQGTLGETQY TRBV4-1
ASSLVYRGEQY TRBV11-2
ASSLWHEETYEQF TRBV7-8
ASSPVRISPLH TRBV7-6